These T cell receptor beta chains were read from a single sample in a study of blood T cell repertoires in COVID-19. Repertoires were generated with immunoSEQ multiplex PCR, while TCRdb's copy carries only in-frame clones and drops some. The sample shows about 290,000 clones, about 90% of them seen only once. The sample comprised peripheral blood. These receptors all stem from a woman aged 25 to 39 with COVID-19, enrolled during active disease. CDR3s include the opening cysteine and the closing phenylalanine or tryptophan. D genes are given only for firm matches. Clone size is not always given. Where it is, it says once, few, many or a class for expanded clones.

j_call | clone_size | v_call | cdr3_length | d_call | cdr3_aa | cdr3_nt
TRBJ2-4 | - | TRBV2 | 16 | - | CASSLKGVYVKNIQYF | TGTGCCAGCAGTCTGAAGGGGGTTTACGTCAAAAACATTCAGTACTTC
TRBJ1-2 | - | TRBV14 | 14 | TRBD1 | CASSQRGQAYGYTF | TGTGCCAGCAGCCAAAGGGGACAGGCCTATGGCTACACCTTC
TRBJ1-4 | - | TRBV18 | 14 | - | CASSLQGNNEKLFF | TGTGCCAGCTCACTTCAGGGGAATAATGAAAAACTGTTTTTT
TRBJ1-6 | - | TRBV7-8 | 16 | - | CASSKSLVSSNSPLHF | TGTGCCAGCAGCAAAAGCTTAGTATCGAGCAATTCACCCCTCCACTTT
TRBJ2-3 | - | TRBV4-1 | 15 | - | CASSRVAGRGDTQYF | TGCGCCAGCAGCCGGGTCGCTGGGCGGGGAGATACGCAGTATTTT
TRBJ1-5 | - | TRBV28 | 14 | - | CASSLLGEGQPQHF | TGTGCCAGCAGTTTACTCGGGGAGGGTCAGCCCCAGCATTTT
TRBJ1-1 | few | TRBV2 | 13 | - | CASSEQVNTEAFF | TGTGCCAGCAGTGAACAGGTGAACACTGAAGCTTTCTTT
TRBJ2-7 | once | TRBV4-1 | 15 | - | CASSQTPGTSYEQYF | TGCGCCAGCAGTCAAACACCGGGGACTTCCTACGAGCAGTACTTC
TRBJ1-2 | once | TRBV25-1 | 14 | TRBD1 | CASSDDRVGNGYTF | TGTGCCAGCAGTGACGACAGGGTAGGGAATGGCTACACCTTC
TRBJ2-7 | few | TRBV2 | 12 | TRBD1 | CASTQGTYEQYF | TGTGCCAGCACACAGGGGACCTACGAGCAGTACTTC
TRBJ1-1 | - | TRBV5-5 | 16 | - | CASSPTKGSGGTEAFF | TGTGCCAGCAGCCCCACGAAGGGGTCGGGCGGCACTGAAGCTTTCTTT
TRBJ2-7 | - | TRBV4-1 | 13 | - | CASSQGPEYEQYF | TGCGCCAGCAGCCAAGGTCCGGAGTACGAGCAGTACTTC
TRBJ1-3 | - | TRBV5-1 | 15 | - | CASSLEAVRGNTIYF | TGCGCCAGCAGCTTGGAGGCGGTGAGGGGAAACACCATATATTTT
TRBJ1-5 | - | TRBV15 | 12 | - | CATSRDRQPQHF | TGTGCCACCAGCAGAGATCGTCAGCCCCAGCATTTT
TRBJ1-6 | - | TRBV27 | 16 | - | CASSLADRLYNSPLHF | TGTGCCAGCAGTCTAGCCGACAGGCTCTATAATTCACCCCTCCACTTT
TRBJ1-2 | - | TRBV3-1/TRBV3-2 | 12 | - | CASSHGGRGYTF | TGTGCCAGCAGCCATGGGGGCAGAGGCTACACCTTC
TRBJ2-1 | - | TRBV6-5 | 13 | TRBD2 | CASKTTGGAEQFF | TGTGCCAGCAAAACAACGGGAGGAGCTGAGCAGTTCTTC
TRBJ2-7 | - | TRBV11-2 | 18 | TRBD2 | CASRNSMTSGPTRYEQYF | TGTGCCAGCAGAAATAGTATGACTAGCGGGCCAACTCGGTACGAGCAGTACTTC
TRBJ2-6 | - | TRBV5-1 | 16 | - | CASSLAGAAGANVLTF | TGCGCCAGCAGCTTAGCAGGGGCTGCGGGGGCCAACGTCCTGACTTTC
TRBJ2-5 | - | TRBV3-1/TRBV3-2 | 14 | - | CASSPPLRDETQYF | TGTGCCAGCAGCCCACCCTTGAGGGATGAGACCCAGTACTTC
TRBJ2-7 | few | TRBV27 | 15 | TRBD1 | CASSPLGQGNHEQYF | TGTGCCAGCAGTCCCTTGGGACAGGGGAACCACGAGCAGTACTTC
TRBJ2-2 | - | TRBV6-4 | 14 | - | CASSDGHLTGELFF | TGTGCCAGCAGTGATGGACACCTTACCGGGGAGCTGTTTTTT
TRBJ2-1 | - | TRBV7-8 | 18 | TRBD2 | CASIRLAGKRQTYNEQFF | TGTGCCAGCATCCGCCTAGCGGGGAAACGCCAAACCTACAATGAGCAGTTCTTC
TRBJ1-3 | - | TRBV29-1 | 15 | - | CSVRGQSSSGNTIYF | TGCAGCGTTCGTGGACAGTCAAGCTCTGGAAACACCATATATTTT
TRBJ1-1 | - | TRBV6-5 | 13 | - | CASSYEAAVVAFF | TGTGCCAGCAGTTATGAGGCAGCGGTTGTAGCTTTCTTT
TRBJ2-7 | - | TRBV28 | 15 | TRBD2 | CASSKSGGASYEQYF | TGTGCCAGCAGCAAAAGCGGGGGGGCCTCGTATGAGCAGTACTTC
TRBJ2-3 | - | TRBV28 | 17 | TRBD1 | CASSFPGTGTLTDTQYF | TGTGCCAGCAGTTTCCCGGGGACAGGGACCCTCACAGATACGCAGTATTTT
TRBJ2-5 | - | TRBV7-6 | 19 | TRBD2 | CASSLEGSSGERYQETQYF | TGTGCCAGCAGCTTAGAGGGGTCTAGCGGGGAAAGGTACCAAGAGACCCAGTACTTC
TRBJ1-6 | - | TRBV19 | 15 | - | CASSPGSSYNSPLHF | TGTGCCAGTAGTCCAGGTAGCTCCTATAATTCACCCCTCCACTTT
TRBJ1-5 | - | TRBV6-6 | 13 | - | CASSYALNQPQHF | TGTGCCAGCAGTTACGCACTAAATCAGCCCCAGCATTTT
TRBJ1-1 | once | TRBV6-1 | 16 | - | CASSEEAGAPSTEAFF | TGTGCCAGCAGTGAGGAGGCGGGGGCACCTTCGACTGAAGCTTTCTTT
TRBJ2-7 | - | TRBV19 | 15 | TRBD1 | CASSRGQAFGYEQYF | TGTGCCAGTTCAAGGGGGCAGGCCTTCGGCTACGAGCAGTACTTC
TRBJ1-6 | - | TRBV5-4 | 15 | - | CASSLGQADYSPLHF | TGTGCCAGCAGCTTGGGGCAGGCCGATTATTCACCCCTCCACTTT
TRBJ2-1 | - | TRBV7-2 | 17 | TRBD2 | CASSSRTSGTSYNEQFF | TGTGCCAGCAGCTCCCGGACTAGCGGGACCTCCTACAATGAGCAGTTCTTC
TRBJ1-2 | - | TRBV6-2/TRBV6-3 | 15 | - | CASSSPRPGADGYTF | TGTGCCAGCAGTTCCCCTCGTCCCGGAGCAGATGGCTACACCTTC
TRBJ1-1 | few | TRBV19 | 12 | - | CASSIGNTEAFF | TGTGCCAGTAGTATCGGTAACACTGAAGCTTTCTTT
TRBJ2-1 | - | TRBV2 | 15 | TRBD1 | CASTATGQVFNEQFF | TGTGCCAGCACCGCGACGGGACAGGTCTTCAATGAGCAGTTCTTC
TRBJ1-1 | - | TRBV18 | 12 | TRBD1 | CASSDRGTEAFF | TGTGCCAGCTCGGACAGGGGTACTGAAGCTTTCTTT
TRBJ2-3 | once | TRBV7-2 | 14 | - | CASSFYSGSDTQYF | TGTGCCAGCAGCTTCTATAGCGGATCAGATACGCAGTATTTT
TRBJ1-4 | few | TRBV2 | 17 | - | CASSEDREHTRGEKLFF | TGTGCCAGCAGTGAAGACCGGGAACACACGCGAGGGGAAAAACTGTTTTTT
TRBJ1-5 | - | TRBV27 | 17 | TRBD1 | CASSLSPTGWSSQPQHF | TGTGCTAGCAGTTTATCCCCGACAGGGTGGAGTTCGCAGCCCCAGCATTTT
TRBJ2-7 | - | TRBV5-1 | 14 | - | CASSLGKGFVEQYF | TGCGCCAGCAGCTTGGGGAAGGGGTTTGTCGAGCAGTACTTC
TRBJ2-5 | - | TRBV28 | 17 | - | CASSYLRQAGKEETQYF | TGTGCCAGCAGCTACTTACGACAGGCCGGGAAAGAAGAGACCCAGTACTTC
TRBJ1-1 | once | TRBV6-5 | 15 | TRBD1 | CASSPFGTENTEAFF | TGTGCCAGCAGTCCCTTCGGGACAGAGAACACTGAAGCTTTCTTT
TRBJ1-5 | - | TRBV6-6 | 13 | - | CASSYEGNQPQHF | TGTGCCAGCAGTTACGAGGGAAACCAGCCCCAGCATTTT
TRBJ2-2 | - | TRBV19 | 17 | TRBD2 | CASSIGLAGGLGGELFF | TGTGCCAGTAGTATAGGACTAGCGGGGGGTCTAGGCGGGGAGCTGTTTTTT
TRBJ2-7 | once | TRBV3-1/TRBV3-2 | 16 | TRBD2 | CASSHVAGGRSYEQYF | TGTGCCAGCAGCCACGTGGCGGGGGGCCGATCCTACGAGCAGTACTTC
TRBJ1-2 | - | TRBV7-9 | 15 | - | CASSDNRALGYGYTF | TGTGCCAGCAGCGACAACAGGGCCCTGGGCTATGGCTACACCTTC